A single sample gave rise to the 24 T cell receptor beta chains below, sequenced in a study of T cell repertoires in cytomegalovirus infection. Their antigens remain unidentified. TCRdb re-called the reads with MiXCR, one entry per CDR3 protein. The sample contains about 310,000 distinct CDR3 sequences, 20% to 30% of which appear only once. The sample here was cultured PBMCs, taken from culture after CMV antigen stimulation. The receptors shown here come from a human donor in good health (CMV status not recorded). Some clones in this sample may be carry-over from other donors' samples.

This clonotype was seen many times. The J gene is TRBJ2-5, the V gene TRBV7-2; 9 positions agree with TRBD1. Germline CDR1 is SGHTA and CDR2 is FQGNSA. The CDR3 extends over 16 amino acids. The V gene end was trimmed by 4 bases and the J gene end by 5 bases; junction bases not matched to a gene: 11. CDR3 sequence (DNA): TGTGCCAGCAGCTACAACCCGACAGGGGGGGGGGAGACCCAGTACTTC. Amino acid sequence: CASSYNPTGGGETQYF.

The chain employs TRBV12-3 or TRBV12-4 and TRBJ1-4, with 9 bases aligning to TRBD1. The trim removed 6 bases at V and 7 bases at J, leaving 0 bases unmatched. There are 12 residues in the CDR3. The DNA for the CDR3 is TGTGCCAGCAGGACAGGGGGTGAAAAACTGTTTTTT. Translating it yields CASRTGGEKLFF.

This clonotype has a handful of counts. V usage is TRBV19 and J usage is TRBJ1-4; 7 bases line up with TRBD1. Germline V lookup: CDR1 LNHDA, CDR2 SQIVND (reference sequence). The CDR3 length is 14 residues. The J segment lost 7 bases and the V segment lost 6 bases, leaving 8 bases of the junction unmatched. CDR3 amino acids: CASSRQGESEKLFF. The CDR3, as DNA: TGTGCCAGTAGCCGACAGGGAGAGAGTGAAAAACTGTTTTTT.

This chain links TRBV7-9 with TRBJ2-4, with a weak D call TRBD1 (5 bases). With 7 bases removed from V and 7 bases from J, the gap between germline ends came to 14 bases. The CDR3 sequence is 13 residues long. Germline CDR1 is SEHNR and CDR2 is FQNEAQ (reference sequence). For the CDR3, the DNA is TGTGCCAGCAATCCGGCCTCAGGGAACATTCAGTACTTC. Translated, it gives CASNPASGNIQYF.

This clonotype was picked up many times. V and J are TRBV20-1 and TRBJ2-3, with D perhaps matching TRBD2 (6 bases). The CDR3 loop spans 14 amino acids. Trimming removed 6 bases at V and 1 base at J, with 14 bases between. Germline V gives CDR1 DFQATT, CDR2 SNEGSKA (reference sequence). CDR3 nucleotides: TGCAGTGCCCGGCGGGGTAGCGGCACAGATACGCAGTATTTT. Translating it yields CSARRGSGTDTQYF.

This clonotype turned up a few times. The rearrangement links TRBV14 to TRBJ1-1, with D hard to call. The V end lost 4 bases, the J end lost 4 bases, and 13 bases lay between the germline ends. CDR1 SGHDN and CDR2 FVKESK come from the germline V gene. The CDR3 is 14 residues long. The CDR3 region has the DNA TGTGCCAGCAGCCCGAGAAGGGAAGGCACTGAAGCTTTCTTT. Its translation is CASSPRREGTEAFF. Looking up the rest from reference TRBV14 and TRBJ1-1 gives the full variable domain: EAGVTQFPSHSVIEKGQTVTLRCDPISGHDNLYWYRRVMGKEIKFLLHFVKESKQDESGMPNNRFLAERTGGTYSTLKVQPAELEDSGVYFCASSPRREGTEAFFGQGTRLTVV.

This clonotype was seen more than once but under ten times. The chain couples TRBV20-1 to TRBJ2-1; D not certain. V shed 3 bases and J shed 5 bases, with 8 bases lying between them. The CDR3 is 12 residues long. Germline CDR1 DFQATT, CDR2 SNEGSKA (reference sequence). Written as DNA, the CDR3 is TGCAGTGCTAGTAAGATCCACAATGAGCAGTTCTTC. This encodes CSASKIHNEQFF.

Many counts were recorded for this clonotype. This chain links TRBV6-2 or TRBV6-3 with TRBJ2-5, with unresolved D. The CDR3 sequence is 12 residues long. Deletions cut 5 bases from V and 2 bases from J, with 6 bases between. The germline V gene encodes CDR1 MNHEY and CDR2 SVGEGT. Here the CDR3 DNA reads TGTGCCAGCAGTGCTTCGCAAGAGACCCAGTACTTC. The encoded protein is CASSASQETQYF.

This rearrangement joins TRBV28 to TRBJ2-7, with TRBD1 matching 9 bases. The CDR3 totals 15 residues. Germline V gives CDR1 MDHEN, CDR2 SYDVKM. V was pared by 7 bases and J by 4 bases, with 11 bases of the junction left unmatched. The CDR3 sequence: CASTPPGQGIYEQYF. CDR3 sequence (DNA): TGTGCCAGCACCCCTCCGGGACAGGGCATTTACGAGCAGTACTTC.

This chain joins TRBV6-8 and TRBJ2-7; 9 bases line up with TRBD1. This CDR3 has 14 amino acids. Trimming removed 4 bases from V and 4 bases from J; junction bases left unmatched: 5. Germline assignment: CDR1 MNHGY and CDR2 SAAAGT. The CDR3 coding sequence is TGTGCCAGCAGTTCTACAGGGGGCTCTTACGAGCAGTACGTC. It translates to CASSSTGGSYEQYV.

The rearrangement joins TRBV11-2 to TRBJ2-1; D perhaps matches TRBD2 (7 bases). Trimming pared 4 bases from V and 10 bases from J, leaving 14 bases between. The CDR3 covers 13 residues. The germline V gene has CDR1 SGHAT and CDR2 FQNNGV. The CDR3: CASSSRGAPEQFF. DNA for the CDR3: TGTGCCAGCAGCTCACGGGGGGCCCCGGAGCAGTTCTTC. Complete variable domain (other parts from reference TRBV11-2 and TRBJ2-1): EAGVAQSPRYKIIEKRQSVAFWCNPISGHATLYWYQQILGQGPKLLIQFQNNGVVDDSQLPKDRFSAERLKGVDSTLKIQPAKLEDSAVYLCASSSRGAPEQFFGPGTRLTVL.

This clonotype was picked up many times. The CDR3 loop reads CASSLAGGYQPQHF. The CDR3 coding sequence is TGTGCCAGCAGCTTAGCAGGGGGCTATCAGCCCCAGCATTTT. The chain carries TRBV7-8 and TRBJ1-5; TRBD1 matches 7 bases. Germline V gene data show CDR1 as SGHVS and CDR2 as FQNEAQ. Trimming at V came to 0 bases and at J to 5 bases, leaving 1 base not matched to a gene. The CDR3 totals 14 residues. The full variable domain, its missing parts supplied by reference TRBV7-8 and TRBJ1-5, is GAGVSQSPRYKVAKRGQDVALRCDPISGHVSLFWYQQALGQGPEFLTYFQNEAQLDKSGLPSDRFFAERPEGSVSTLKIQRTQQEDSAVYLCASSLAGGYQPQHFGDGTRLSIL.

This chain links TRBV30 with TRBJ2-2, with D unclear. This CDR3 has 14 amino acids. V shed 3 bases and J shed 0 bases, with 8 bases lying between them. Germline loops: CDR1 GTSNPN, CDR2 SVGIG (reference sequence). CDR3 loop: CAWRGHSNTGELFF. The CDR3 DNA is TGTGCCTGGAGGGGTCATTCGAACACCGGGGAGCTGTTTTTT.

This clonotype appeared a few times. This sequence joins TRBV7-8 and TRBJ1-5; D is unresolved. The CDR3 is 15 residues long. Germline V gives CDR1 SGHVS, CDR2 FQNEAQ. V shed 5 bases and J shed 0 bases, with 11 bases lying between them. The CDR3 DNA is TGTGCCAGCAGCCGACACAAGATTAGCAATCAGCCCCAGCATTTT. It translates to CASSRHKISNQPQHF.

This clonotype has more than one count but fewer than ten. CDR3 coding DNA: TGTGCCAGCAGTTTGAGCTTCCGGGGCTACACCTTC. Its protein product is CASSLSFRGYTF. The chain recombines TRBV12-3 or TRBV12-4 with TRBJ1-2; D is uncertain. The CDR3 sequence is 12 residues long. With 3 bases removed from V and 8 bases from J, the gap between germline ends came to 10 bases.

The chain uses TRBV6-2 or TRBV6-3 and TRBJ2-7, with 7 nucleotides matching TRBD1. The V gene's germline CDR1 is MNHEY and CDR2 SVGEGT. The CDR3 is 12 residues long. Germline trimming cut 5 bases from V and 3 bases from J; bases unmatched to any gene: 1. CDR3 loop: CASSRDSYEQYV. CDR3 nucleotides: TGTGCCAGCAGTAGGGACAGCTACGAGCAGTACGTC.

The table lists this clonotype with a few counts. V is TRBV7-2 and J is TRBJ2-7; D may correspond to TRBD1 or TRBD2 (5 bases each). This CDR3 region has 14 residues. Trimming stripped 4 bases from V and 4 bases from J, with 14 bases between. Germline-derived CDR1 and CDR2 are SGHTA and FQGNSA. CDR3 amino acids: CASSYRTGRYEQYF. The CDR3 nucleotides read TGTGCCAGCAGCTATAGAACGGGGCGGTACGAGCAGTACTTC.

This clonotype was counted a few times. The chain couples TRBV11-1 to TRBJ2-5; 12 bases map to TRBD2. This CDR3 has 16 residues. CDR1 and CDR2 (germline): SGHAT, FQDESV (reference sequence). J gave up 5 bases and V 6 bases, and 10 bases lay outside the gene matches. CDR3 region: CASSHWTSGTGETQYF. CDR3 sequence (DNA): TGTGCCAGCAGTCACTGGACTAGCGGGACTGGGGAGACCCAGTACTTC.

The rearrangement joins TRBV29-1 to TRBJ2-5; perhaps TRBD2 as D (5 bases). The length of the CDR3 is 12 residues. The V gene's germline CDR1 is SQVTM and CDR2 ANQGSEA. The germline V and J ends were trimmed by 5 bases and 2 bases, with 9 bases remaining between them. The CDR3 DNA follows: TGCAGCGTTTCCCCGGGACAAGAGACCCAGTACTTC. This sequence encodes CSVSPGQETQYF.

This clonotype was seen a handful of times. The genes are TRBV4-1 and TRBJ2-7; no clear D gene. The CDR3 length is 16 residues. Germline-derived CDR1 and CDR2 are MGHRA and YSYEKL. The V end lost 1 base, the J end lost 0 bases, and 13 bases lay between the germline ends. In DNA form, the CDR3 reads TGCGCCAGCAGCCAAGGCGTCATCCTGAGCTCCTACGAGCAGTACTTC. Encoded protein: CASSQGVILSSYEQYF.

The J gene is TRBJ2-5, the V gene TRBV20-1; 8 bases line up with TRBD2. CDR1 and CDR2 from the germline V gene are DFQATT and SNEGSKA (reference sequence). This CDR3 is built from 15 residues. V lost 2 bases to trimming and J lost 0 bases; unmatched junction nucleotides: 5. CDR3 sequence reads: CSARLLAGYQETQYF. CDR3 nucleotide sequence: TGCAGTGCTAGACTGCTAGCGGGCTACCAAGAGACCCAGTACTTC.

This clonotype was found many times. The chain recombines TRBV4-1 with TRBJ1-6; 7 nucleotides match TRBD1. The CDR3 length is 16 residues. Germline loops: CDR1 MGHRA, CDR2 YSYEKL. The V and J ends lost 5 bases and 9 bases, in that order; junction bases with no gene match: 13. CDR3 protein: CASSKMDRRLSSPLHF. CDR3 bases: TGCGCCAGCAGCAAAATGGACAGGCGTTTAAGTTCACCCCTCCACTTT.

The CDR3 sequence: CASSLYQGFSPLHF. The CDR3 nucleotides read TGTGCCAGCAGTTTATACCAGGGTTTCTCACCCCTCCACTTT. V usage is TRBV12-3 or TRBV12-4 and J usage is TRBJ1-6, with a weak D call TRBD1 (5 bases). Trimming stripped 2 bases from V and 10 bases from J, with 12 bases between. This CDR3 comprises 14 residues.

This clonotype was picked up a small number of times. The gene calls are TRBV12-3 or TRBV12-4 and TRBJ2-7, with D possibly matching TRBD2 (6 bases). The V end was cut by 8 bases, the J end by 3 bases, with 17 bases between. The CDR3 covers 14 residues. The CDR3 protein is CASSMQGGGYEQYV. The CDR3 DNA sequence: TGTGCCAGCTCAATGCAGGGAGGAGGCTACGAGCAGTACGTC.